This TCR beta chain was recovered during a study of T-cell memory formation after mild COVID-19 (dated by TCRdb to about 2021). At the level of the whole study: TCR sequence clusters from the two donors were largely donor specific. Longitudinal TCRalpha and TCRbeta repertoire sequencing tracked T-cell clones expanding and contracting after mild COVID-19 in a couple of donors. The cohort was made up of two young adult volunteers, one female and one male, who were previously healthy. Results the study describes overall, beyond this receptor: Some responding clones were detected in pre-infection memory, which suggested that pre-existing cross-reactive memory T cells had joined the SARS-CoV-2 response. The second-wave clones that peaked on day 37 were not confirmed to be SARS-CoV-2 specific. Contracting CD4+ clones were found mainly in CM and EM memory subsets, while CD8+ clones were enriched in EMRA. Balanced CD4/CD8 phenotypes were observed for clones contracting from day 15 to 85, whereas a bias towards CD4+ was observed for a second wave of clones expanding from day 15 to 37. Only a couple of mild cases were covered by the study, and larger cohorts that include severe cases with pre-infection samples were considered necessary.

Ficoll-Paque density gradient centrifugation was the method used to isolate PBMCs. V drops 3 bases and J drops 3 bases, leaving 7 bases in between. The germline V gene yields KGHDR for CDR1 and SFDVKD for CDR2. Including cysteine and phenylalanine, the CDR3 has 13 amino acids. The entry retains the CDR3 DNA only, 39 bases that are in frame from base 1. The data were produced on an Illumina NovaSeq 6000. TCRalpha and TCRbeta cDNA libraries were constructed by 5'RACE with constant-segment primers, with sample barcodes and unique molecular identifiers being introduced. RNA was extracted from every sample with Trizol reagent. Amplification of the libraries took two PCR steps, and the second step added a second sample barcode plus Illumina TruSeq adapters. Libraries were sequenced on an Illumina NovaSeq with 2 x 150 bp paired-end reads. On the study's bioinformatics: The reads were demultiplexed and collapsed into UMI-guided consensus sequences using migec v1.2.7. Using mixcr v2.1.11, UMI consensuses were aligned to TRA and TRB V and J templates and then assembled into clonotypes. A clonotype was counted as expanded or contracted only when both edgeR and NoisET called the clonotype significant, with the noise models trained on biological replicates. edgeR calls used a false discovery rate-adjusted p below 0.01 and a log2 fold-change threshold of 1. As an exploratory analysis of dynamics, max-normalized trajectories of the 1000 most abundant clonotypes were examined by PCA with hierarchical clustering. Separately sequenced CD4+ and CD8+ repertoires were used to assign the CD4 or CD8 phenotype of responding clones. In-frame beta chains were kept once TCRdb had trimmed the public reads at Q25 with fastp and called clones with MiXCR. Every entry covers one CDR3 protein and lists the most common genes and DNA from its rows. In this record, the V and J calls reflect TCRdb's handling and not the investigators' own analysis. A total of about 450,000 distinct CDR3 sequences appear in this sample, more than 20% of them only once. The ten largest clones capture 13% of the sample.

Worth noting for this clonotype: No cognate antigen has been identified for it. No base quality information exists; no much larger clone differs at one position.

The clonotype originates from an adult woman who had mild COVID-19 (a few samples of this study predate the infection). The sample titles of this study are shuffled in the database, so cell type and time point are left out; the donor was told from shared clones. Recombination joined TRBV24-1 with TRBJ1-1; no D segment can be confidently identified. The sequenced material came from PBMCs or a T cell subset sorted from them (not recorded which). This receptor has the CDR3 CATSDPDYTEAFF. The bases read TGTGCCACCAGTGATCCAGACTACACTGAAGCTTTCTTT.